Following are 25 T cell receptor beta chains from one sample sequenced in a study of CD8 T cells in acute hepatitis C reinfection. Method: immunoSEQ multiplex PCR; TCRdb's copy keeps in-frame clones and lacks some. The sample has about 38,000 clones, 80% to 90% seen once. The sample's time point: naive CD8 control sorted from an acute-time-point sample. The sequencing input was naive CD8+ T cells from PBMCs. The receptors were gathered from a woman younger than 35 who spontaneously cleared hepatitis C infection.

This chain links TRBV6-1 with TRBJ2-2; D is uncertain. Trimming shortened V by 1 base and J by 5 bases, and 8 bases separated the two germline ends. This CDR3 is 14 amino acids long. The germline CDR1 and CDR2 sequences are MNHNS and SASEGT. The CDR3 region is CASSEVGNTGELFF. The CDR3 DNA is TGTGCCAGCAGTGAAGTGGGGAATACCGGGGAGCTGTTTTTT.

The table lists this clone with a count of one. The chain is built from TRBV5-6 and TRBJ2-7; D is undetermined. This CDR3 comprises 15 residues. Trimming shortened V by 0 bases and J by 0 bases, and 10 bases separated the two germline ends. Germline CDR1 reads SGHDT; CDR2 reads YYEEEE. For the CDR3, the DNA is TGTGCCAGCAGCTTGGATGGCTTCAGCTCCTACGAGCAGTACTTC. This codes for CASSLDGFSSYEQYF.

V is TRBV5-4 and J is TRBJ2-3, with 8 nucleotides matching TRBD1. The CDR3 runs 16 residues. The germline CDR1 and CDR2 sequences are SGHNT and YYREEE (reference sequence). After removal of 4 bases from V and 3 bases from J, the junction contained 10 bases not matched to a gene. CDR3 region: CASSRPGQGATDTQYF. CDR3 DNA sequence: TGTGCCAGCAGCCGGCCGGGCCAGGGGGCTACAGATACGCAGTATTTT. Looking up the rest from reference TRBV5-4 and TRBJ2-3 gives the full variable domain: ETGVTQSPTHLIKTRGQQVTLRCSSQSGHNTVSWYQQALGQGPQFIFQYYREEENGRGNFPPRFSGLQFPNYSSELNVNALELDDSALYLCASSRPGQGATDTQYFGPGTRLTVL.

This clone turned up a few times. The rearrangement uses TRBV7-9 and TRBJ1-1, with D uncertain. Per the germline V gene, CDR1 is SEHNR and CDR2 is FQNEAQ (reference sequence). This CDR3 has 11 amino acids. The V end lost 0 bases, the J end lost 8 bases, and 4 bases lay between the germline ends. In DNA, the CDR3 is TGTGCCAGCAGCTTAGCAGGAGAAGCTTTCTTT. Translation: CASSLAGEAFF.

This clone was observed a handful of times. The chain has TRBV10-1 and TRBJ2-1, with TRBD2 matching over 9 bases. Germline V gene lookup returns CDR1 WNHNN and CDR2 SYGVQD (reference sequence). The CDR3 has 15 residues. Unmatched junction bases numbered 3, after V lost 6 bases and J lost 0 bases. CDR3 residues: CASSLAGSSYNEQFF. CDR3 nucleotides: TGCGCCAGCAGCCTAGCGGGGAGCTCCTACAATGAGCAGTTCTTC.

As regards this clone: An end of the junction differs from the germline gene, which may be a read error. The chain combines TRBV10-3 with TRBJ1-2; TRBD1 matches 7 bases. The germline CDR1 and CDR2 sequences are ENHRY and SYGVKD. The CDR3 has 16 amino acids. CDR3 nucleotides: TGTGCCAGCAGTCTACAAACAGGGGCGGGGGGCTATGGCTACACCTTC. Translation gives CASSLQTGAGGYGYTF.

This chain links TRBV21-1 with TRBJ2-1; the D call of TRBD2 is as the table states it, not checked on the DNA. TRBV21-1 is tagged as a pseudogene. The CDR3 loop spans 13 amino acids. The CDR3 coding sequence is TGTGCCAGCAGCACAGGGTCCTCGGAGGGGCAGTTCTTC. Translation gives CASSTGSSEGQFF.

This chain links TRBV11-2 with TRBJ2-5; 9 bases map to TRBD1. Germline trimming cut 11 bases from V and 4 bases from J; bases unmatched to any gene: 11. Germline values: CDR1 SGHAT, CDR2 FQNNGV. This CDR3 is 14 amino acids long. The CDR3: CAGSGGQGTETQYF. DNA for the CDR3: TGTGCCGGATCCGGGGGACAGGGAACAGAGACCCAGTACTTC.

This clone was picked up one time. CDR3 protein: CASSPTSDYTDTQYF. The CDR3 DNA reads TGCGCCAGCAGCCCCACTAGCGACTACACAGATACGCAGTATTTT. The rearrangement links TRBV4-1 to TRBJ2-3; 7 bases are shared with TRBD2. This CDR3 is built from 15 residues. Germline V gene sequence: CDR1 MGHRA, CDR2 YSYEKL. With 4 bases clipped from V and 2 bases from J, the junction kept 6 bases outside the gene matches.

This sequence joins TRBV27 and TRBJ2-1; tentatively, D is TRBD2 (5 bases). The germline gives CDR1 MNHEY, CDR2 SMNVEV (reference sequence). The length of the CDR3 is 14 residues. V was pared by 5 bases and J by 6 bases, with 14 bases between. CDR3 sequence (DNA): TGTGCCAGCAGTCCCCTTGGGAGTCTCAATGAGCAGTTCTTC. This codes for CASSPLGSLNEQFF.

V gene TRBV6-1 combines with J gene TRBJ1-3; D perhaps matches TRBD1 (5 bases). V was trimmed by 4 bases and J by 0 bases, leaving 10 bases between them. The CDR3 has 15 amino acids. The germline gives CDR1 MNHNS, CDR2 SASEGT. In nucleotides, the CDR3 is TGTGCCAGCAGTGGAACGGGGACCTCTGGAAACACCATATATTTT. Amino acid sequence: CASSGTGTSGNTIYF.

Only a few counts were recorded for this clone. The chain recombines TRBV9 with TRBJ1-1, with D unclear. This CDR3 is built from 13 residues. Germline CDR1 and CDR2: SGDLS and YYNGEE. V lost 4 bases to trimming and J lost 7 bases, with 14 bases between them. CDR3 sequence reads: CASSSSSDGEAFF. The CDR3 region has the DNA TGTGCCAGCAGCAGTTCGTCGGACGGTGAAGCTTTCTTT.

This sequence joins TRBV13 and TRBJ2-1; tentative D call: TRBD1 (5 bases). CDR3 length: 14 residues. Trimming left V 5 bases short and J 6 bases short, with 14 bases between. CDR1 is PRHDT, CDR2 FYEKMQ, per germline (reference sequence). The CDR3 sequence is CASSLAGLFNEQFF. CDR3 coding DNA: TGTGCCAGCAGCCTGGCAGGGCTTTTCAATGAGCAGTTCTTC.

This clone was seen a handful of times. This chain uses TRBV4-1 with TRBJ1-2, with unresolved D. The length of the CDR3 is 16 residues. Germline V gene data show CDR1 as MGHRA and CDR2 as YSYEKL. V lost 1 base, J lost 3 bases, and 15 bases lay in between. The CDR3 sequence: CASSQGVTVIDYGYTF. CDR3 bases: TGCGCCAGCAGCCAAGGGGTTACTGTCATAGACTATGGCTACACCTTC.

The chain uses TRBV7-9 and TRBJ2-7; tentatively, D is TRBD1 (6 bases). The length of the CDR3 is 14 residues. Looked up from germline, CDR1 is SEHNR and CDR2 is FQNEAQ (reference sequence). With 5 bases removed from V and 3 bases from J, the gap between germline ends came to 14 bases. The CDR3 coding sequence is TGTGCCAGCAGCAAAGAGCGACAGGTCTACGAGCAGTACTTC. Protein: CASSKERQVYEQYF.

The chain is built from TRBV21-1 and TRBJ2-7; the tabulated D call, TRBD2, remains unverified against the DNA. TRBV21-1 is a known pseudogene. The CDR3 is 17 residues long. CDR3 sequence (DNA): TGTGCCAGCAGCACTAAGTGGCTAGCGGGAGATGCCTACGAGCAGTACTTC. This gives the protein CASSTKWLAGDAYEQYF.

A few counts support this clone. CDR3 DNA sequence: TGTGCCAGCAGCCAAGACTCGTTAGTGGGGCCTGGAAAACTGTTTTTT. Amino acids: CASSQDSLVGPGKLFF. The chain links TRBV14 to TRBJ1-4; D is possibly TRBD1 (5 bases). The germline CDR1 and CDR2 sequences are SGHDN and FVKESK. Trimming took off 0 bases at V and 10 bases at J, with 18 bases between the two ends. This CDR3 region has 16 residues.

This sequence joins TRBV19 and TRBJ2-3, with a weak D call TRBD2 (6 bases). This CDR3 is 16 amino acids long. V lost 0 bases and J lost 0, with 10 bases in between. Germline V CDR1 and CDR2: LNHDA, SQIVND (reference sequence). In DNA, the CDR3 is TGTGCCAGTAGTATAGATGAGAGCGGGAGCACAGATACGCAGTATTTT. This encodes CASSIDESGSTDTQYF.

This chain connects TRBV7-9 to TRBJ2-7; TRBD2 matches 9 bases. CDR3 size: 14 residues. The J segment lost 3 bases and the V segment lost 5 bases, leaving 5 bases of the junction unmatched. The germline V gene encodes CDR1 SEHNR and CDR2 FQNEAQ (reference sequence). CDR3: CASSASGKSYEQYF. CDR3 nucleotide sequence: TGTGCCAGCAGCGCTAGCGGGAAAAGCTACGAGCAGTACTTC.

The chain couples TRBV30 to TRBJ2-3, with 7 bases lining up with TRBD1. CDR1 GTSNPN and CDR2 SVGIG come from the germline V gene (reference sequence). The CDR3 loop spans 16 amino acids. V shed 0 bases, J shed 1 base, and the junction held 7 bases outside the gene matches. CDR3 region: CAWSVITGVGTDTQYF. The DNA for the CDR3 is TGTGCCTGGAGTGTAATTACAGGGGTAGGCACAGATACGCAGTATTTT.

DNA for the CDR3: TGTGCCAGCAGTTTACGCACCGCTAGTCAGCCCCAGCATTTT. It is translated as CASSLRTASQPQHF. The chain combines TRBV27 with TRBJ1-5; D remains unclear. Germline V gives CDR1 MNHEY, CDR2 SMNVEV (reference sequence). V shed 2 bases and J shed 6 bases, with 11 bases lying between them. The CDR3 totals 14 residues.

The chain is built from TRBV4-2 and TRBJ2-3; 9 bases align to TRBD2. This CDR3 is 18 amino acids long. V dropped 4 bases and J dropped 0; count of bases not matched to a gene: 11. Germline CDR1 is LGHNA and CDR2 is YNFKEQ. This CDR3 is CASSLGPQTSGSTDTQYF. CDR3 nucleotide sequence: TGTGCCAGCAGCCTCGGACCCCAAACTAGCGGGAGCACAGATACGCAGTATTTT.

In DNA, the CDR3 is TGTGCCGTATCTAGTGCAGGGCGGAATGAGCAGTTCTTC. Translation gives CAVSSAGRNEQFF. The chain joins TRBV6-5 to TRBJ2-1, with a possible D match to TRBD1 (5 bases). CDR1 is MNHEY and CDR2 is SVGAGI in the germline V gene. V was pared by 11 bases and J by 7 bases, with 18 bases between. There are 13 residues in the CDR3.

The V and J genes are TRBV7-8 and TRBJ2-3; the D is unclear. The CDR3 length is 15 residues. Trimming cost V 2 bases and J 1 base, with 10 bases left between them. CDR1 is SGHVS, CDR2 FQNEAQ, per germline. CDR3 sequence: CASSLLGSRTDTQYF. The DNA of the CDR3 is TGTGCCAGCAGCTTACTCGGTAGCCGCACAGATACGCAGTATTTT.

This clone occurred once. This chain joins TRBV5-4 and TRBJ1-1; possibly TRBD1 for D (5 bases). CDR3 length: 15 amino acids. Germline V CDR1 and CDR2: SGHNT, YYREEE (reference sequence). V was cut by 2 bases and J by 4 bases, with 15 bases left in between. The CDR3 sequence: CASSFAPGVFTEAFF. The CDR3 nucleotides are TGTGCCAGCAGCTTCGCCCCGGGGGTTTTCACTGAAGCTTTCTTT.